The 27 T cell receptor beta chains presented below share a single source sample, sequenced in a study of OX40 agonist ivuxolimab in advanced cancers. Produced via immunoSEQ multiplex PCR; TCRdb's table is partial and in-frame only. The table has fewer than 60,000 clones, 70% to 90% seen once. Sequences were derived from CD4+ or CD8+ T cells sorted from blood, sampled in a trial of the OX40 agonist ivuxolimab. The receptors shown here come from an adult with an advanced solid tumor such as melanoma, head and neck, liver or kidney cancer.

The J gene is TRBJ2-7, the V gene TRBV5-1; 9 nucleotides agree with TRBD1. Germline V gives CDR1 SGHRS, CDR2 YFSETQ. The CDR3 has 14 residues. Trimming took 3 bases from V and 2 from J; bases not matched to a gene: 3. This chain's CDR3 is CASSSTGGTYEQYF. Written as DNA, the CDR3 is TGCGCCAGCAGCTCCACAGGGGGCACCTACGAGCAGTACTTC.

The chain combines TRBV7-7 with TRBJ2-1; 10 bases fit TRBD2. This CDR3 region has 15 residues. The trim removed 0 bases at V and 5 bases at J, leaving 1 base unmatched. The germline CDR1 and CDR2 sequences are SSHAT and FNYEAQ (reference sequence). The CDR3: CASSLAGTSDNEQFF. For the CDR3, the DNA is TGTGCCAGCAGCTTAGCCGGGACTAGCGACAATGAGCAGTTCTTC.

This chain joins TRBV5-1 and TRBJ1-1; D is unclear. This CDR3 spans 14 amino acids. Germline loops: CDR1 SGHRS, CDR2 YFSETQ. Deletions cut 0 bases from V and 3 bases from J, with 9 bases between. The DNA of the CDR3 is TGCGCCAGCAGCTTGGTAGAGGGAGACACTGAAGCTTTCTTT. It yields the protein CASSLVEGDTEAFF.

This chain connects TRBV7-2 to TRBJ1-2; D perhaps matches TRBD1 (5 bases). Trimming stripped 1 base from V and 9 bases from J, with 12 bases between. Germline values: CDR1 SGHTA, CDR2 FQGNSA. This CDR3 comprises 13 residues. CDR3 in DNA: TGTGCCAGCAGCTTAGGACAGAGTAGGAGCTACACCTTC. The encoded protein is CASSLGQSRSYTF.

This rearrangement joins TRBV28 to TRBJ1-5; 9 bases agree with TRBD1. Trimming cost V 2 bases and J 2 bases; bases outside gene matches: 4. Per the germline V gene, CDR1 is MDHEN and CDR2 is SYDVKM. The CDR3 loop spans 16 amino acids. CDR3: CASSLTGGFGNQPQHF. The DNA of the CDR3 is TGTGCCAGCAGTTTAACAGGGGGCTTTGGCAATCAGCCCCAGCATTTT. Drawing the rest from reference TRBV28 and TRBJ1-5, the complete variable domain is DVKVTQSSRYLVKRTGEKVFLECVQDMDHENMFWYRQDPGLGLRLIYFSYDVKMKEKGDIPEGYSVSREKKERFSLILESASTNQTSMYLCASSLTGGFGNQPQHFGDGTRLSIL.

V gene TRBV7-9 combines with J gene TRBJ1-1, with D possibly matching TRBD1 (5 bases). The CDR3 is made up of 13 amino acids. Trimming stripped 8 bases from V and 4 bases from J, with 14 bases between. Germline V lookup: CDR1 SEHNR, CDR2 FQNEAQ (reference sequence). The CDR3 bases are TGTGCCAGCGGGGGACTCATGAGCACTGAAGCTTTCTTT. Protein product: CASGGLMSTEAFF. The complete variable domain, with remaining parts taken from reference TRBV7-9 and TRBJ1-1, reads DTGVSQNPRHKITKRGQNVTFRCDPISEHNRLYWYRQTLGQGPEFLTYFQNEAQLEKSRLLSDRFSAERPKGSFSTLEIQRTEQGDSAMYLCASGGLMSTEAFFGQGTRLTVV.

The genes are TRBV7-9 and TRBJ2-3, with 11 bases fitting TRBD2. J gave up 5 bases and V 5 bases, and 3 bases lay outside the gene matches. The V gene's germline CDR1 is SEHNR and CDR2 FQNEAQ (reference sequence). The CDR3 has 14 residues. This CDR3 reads CASSPGLAGDTQYF. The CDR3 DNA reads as TGTGCCAGCAGCCCTGGACTAGCGGGAGATACGCAGTATTTT.

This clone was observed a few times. The CDR3 loop reads CASVPRRQPLRDNSPLHF. The CDR3 nucleotides are TGCGCCAGCGTTCCCCGTAGACAGCCTCTTAGAGATAATTCACCCCTCCACTTT. The chain employs TRBV10-1 and TRBJ1-6, with TRBD1 as a possible D gene (5 bases). Trimming took 8 bases from V and 5 from J, leaving 25 bases between them. Germline lookup yields CDR1 WNHNN and CDR2 SYGVQD (reference sequence). This CDR3 has 18 residues.

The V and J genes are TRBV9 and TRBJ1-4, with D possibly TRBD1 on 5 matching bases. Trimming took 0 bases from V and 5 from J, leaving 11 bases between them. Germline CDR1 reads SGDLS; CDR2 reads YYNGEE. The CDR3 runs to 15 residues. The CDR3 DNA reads TGTGCCAGCAGCGTAGCGGGGCGGCCAAATGAAAAACTGTTTTTT. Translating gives CASSVAGRPNEKLFF.

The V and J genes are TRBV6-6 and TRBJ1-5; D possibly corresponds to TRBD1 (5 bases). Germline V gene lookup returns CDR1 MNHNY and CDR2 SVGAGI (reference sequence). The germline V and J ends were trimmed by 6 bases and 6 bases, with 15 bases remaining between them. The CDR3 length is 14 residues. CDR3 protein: CASRSGTTSQPQHF. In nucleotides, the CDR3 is TGTGCCAGCAGATCAGGGACGACTAGTCAGCCCCAGCATTTT.

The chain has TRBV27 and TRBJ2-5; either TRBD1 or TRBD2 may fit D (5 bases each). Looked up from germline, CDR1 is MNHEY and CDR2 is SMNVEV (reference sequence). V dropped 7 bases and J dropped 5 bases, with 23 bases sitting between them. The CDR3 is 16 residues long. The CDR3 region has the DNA TGTGCCAGCAAGTATTTTGGCGGCAGGGACCGGGAGACCCAGTACTTC. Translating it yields CASKYFGGRDRETQYF.

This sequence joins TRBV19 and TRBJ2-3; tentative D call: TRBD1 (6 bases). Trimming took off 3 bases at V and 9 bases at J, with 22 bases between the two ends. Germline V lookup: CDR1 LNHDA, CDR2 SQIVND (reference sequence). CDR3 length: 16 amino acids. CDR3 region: CASSMGWGPLAKTQYF. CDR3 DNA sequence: TGTGCCAGTAGTATGGGTTGGGGGCCACTTGCTAAGACGCAGTATTTT.

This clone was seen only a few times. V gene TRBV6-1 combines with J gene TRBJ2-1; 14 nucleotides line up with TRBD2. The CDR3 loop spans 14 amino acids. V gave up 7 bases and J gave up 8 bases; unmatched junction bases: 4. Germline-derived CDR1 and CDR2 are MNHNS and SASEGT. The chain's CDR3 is CASKTSGGADEQFF. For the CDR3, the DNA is TGTGCCAGCAAGACTAGCGGGGGGGCCGATGAGCAGTTCTTC.

The CDR3 DNA sequence: TGTGCCAGCAGCGAGGGACAAGCCCTTGCTTTCTTT. This codes for CASSEGQALAFF. J is TRBJ1-1 and V is TRBV7-9, with D possibly TRBD1 on 6 matching bases. The CDR3 runs 12 residues. The V and J ends lost 5 bases and 11 bases respectively, with 15 bases between them. CDR1 and CDR2 from the germline V gene are SEHNR and FQNEAQ (reference sequence).

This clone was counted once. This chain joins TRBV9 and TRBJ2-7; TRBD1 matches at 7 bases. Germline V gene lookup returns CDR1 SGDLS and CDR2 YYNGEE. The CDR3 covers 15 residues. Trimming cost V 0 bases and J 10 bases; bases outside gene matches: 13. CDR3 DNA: TGTGCCAGCAGCGTAGCTCAGCCGGGACAGTCTGAACAGTACTTC. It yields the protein CASSVAQPGQSEQYF. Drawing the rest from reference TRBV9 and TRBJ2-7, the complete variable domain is DSGVTQTPKHLITATGQRVTLRCSPRSGDLSVYWYQQSLDQGLQFLIQYYNGEERAKGNILERFSAQQFPDLHSELNLSSLELGDSALYFCASSVAQPGQSEQYFGPGTRLTVT.

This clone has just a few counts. CDR3 nucleotides: TGTGCCAGAGGTAGTCGCGGGGAGCTGTTTTTT. Its protein is CARGSRGELFF. This sequence joins TRBV7-9 and TRBJ2-2; no firm D call. The V and J ends lost 9 bases and 7 bases respectively, with 9 bases between them. This CDR3 is 11 amino acids long. Germline V gene data show CDR1 as SEHNR and CDR2 as FQNEAQ (reference sequence). Full variable domain (outside the CDR3, taken from reference TRBV7-9 and TRBJ2-2): DTGVSQNPRHKITKRGQNVTFRCDPISEHNRLYWYRQTLGQGPEFLTYFQNEAQLEKSRLLSDRFSAERPKGSFSTLEIQRTEQGDSAMYLCARGSRGELFFGEGSRLTVL.

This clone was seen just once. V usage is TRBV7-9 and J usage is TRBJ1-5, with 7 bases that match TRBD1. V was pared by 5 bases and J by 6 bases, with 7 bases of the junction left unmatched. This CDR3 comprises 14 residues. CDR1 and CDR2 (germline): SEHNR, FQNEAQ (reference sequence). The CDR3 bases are TGTGCCAGCAGCCAAGGGGGCGCCGGTCAGCCCCAGCATTTT. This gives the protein CASSQGGAGQPQHF.

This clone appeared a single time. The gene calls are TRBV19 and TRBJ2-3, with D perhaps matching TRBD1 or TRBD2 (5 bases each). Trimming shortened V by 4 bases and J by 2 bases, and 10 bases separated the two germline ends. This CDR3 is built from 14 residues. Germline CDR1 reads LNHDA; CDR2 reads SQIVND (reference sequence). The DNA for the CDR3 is TGTGCCAGTAGTACCGGGACCCACACAGATACGCAGTATTTT. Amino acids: CASSTGTHTDTQYF.

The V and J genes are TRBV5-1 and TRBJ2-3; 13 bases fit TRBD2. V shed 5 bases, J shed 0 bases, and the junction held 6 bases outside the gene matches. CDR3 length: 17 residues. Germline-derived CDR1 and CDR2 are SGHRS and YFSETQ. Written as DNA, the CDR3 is TGCGCCAGCAGTTACGGGACTAGCGGGATTAGCACAGATACGCAGTATTTT. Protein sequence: CASSYGTSGISTDTQYF.

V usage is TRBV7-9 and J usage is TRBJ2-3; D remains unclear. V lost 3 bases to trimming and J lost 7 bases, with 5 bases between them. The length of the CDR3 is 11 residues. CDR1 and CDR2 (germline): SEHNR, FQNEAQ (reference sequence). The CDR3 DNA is TGTGCCAGCAGCTTCGAGTATACGCAGTATTTT. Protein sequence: CASSFEYTQYF.

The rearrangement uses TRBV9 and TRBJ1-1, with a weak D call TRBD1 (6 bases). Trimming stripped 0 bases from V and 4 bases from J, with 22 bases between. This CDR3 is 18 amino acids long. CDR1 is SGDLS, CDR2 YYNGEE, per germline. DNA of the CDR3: TGTGCCAGCAGCGTAGAGGACGCAGTTGCAGGGGTGGGCACTGAAGCTTTCTTT. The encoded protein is CASSVEDAVAGVGTEAFF.

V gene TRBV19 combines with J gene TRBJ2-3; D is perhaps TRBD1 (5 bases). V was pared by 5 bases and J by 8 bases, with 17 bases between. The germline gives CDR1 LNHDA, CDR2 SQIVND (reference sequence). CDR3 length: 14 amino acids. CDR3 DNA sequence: TGTGCCAGTAGTTTTCGTCCCCAGGGTAGTACGCAGTATTTT. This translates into CASSFRPQGSTQYF.

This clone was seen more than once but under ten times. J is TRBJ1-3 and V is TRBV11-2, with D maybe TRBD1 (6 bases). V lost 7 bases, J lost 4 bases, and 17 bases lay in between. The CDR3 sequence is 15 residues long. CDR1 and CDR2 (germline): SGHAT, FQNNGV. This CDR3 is CASTDRREEGNTIYF. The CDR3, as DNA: TGTGCCAGCACCGACAGGAGAGAGGAGGGAAACACCATATATTTT.

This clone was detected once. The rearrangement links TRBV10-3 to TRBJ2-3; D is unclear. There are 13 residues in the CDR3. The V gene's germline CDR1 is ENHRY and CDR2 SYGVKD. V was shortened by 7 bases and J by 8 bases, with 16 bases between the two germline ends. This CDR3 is CAITPAEHGTQYF. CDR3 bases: TGTGCCATCACCCCTGCCGAGCACGGTACGCAGTATTTT.

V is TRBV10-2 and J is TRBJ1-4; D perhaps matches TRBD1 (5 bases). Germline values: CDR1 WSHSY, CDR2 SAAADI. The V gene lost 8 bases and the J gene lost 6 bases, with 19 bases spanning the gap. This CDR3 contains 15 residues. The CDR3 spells CASSEGSGVDEKLFF. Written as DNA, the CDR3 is TGCGCCAGCTCCGAGGGGTCCGGGGTCGATGAAAAACTGTTTTTT.

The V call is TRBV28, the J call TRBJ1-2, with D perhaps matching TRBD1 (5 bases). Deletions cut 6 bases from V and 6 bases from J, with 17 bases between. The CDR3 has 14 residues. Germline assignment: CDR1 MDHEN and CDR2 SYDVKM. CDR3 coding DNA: TGTGCCAGCAGACCTGCCGGGACGGGGGATGGCTACACCTTC. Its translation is CASRPAGTGDGYTF.

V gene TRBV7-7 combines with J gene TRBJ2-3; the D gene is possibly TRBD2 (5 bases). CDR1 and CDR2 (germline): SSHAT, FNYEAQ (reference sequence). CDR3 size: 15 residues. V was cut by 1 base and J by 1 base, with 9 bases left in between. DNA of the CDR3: TGTGCCAGCAGCTTAGGGGGAGTAGGCACAGATACGCAGTATTTT. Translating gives CASSLGGVGTDTQYF. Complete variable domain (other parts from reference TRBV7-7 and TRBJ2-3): GAGVSQSPRYKVTKRGQDVTLRCDPISSHATLYWYQQALGQGPEFLTYFNYEAQPDKSGLPSDRFSAERPEGSISTLTIQRTEQRDSAMYRCASSLGGVGTDTQYFGPGTRLTVL.